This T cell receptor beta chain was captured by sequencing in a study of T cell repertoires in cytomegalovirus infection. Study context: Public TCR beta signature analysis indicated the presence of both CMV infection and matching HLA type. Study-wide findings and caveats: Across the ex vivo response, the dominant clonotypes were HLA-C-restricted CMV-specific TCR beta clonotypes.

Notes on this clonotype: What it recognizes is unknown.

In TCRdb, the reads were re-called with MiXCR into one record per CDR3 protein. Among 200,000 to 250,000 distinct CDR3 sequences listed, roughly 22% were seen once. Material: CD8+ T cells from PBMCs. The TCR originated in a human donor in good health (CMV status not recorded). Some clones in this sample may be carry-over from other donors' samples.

The CDR3 region has the DNA TGCAGTGCTAGAGGAGAGGGTGACGCACGCGGGGAGCCCCAGCATTTT. Translated: CSARGEGDARGEPQHF. J is TRBJ1-5 and V is TRBV20-1, with D hard to call. The V end was cut by 1 base, the J end by 8 bases, with 21 bases between. Germline values: CDR1 DFQATT, CDR2 SNEGSKA (reference sequence). The CDR3 covers 16 residues.